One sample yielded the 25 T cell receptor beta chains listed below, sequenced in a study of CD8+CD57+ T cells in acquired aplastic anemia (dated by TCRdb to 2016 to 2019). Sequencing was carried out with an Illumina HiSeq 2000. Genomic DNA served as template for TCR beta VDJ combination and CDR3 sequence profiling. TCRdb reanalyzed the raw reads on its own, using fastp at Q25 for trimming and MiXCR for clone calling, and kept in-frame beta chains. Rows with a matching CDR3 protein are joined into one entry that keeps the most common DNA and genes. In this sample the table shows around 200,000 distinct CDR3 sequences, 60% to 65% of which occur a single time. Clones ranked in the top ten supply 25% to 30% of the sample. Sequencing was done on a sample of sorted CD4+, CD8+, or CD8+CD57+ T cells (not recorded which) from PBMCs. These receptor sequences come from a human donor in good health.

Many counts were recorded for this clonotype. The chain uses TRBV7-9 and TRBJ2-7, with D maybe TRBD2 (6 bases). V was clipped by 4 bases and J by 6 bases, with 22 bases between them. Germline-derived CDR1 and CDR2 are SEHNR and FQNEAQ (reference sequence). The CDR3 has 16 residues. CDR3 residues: CASSSGWVAGNGEQYF. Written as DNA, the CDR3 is TGTGCCAGCAGCTCCGGTTGGGTTGCGGGGAACGGCGAGCAGTACTTC.

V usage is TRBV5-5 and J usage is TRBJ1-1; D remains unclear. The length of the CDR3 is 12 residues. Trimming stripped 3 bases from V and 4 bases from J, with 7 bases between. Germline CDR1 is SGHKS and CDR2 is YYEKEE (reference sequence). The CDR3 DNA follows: TGTGCCAGCAGCTGGATTGGCACTGAAGCTTTCTTT. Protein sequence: CASSWIGTEAFF. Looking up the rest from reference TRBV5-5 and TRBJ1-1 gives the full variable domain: DAGVTQSPTHLIKTRGQQVTLRCSPISGHKSVSWYQQVLGQGPQFIFQYYEKEERGRGNFPDRFSARQFPNYSSELNVNALLLGDSALYLCASSWIGTEAFFGQGTRLTVV.

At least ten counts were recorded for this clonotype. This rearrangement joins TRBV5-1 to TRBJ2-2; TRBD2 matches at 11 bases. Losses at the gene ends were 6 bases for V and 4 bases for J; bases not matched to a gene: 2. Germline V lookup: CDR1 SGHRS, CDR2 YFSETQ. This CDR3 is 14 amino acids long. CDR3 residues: CASTGLAGTGELFF. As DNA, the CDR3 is TGCGCCAGCACCGGACTAGCGGGCACCGGGGAGCTGTTTTTT.

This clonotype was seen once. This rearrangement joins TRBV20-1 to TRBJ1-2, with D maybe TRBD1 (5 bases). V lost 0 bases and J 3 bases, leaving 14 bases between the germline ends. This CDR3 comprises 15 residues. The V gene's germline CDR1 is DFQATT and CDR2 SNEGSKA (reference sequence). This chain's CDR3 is CSAREEGQGHYGYTF. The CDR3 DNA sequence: TGCAGTGCTAGAGAGGAGGGGCAGGGCCACTATGGCTACACCTTC.

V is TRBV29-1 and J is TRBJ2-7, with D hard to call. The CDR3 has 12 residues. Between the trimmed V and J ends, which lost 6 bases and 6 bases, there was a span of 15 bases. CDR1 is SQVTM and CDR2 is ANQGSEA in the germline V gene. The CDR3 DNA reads TGCAGCGTACGACCGTGGCCAGGCGAGCAGTACTTC. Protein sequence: CSVRPWPGEQYF.

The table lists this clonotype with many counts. CDR3 protein: CASSEASRYYGYTF. As DNA, the CDR3 is TGTGCCAGCAGTGAAGCGTCCAGGTACTATGGCTACACCTTC. This chain joins TRBV2 and TRBJ1-2; D ambiguous. The CDR3 sequence is 14 residues long. Germline V gene lookup returns CDR1 SNHLY and CDR2 FYNNEI. Between the trimmed V and J ends, which lost 0 bases and 3 bases, there was a span of 8 bases.

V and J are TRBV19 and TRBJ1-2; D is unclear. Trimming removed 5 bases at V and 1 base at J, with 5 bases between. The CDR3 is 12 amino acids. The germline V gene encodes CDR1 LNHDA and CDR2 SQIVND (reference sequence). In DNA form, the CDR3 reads TGTGCCAGTAGTGTGTATAACTATGGCTACACCTTC. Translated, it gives CASSVYNYGYTF.

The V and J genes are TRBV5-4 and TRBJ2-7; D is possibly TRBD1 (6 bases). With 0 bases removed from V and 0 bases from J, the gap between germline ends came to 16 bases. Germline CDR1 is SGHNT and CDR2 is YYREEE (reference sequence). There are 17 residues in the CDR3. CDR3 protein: CASSLGPVLRGSYEQYF. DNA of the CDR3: TGTGCCAGCAGCTTGGGTCCGGTCCTCAGGGGCTCCTACGAGCAGTACTTC.

The CDR3 nucleotides are TGTGCCATCAGTGACGCCCTCGAGCAGTACTTC. Protein: CAISDALEQYF. V usage is TRBV10-3 and J usage is TRBJ2-7; D remains unclear. Deletions cut 3 bases from V and 6 bases from J, with 6 bases between. This CDR3 has 11 residues. The V gene's germline CDR1 is ENHRY and CDR2 SYGVKD.

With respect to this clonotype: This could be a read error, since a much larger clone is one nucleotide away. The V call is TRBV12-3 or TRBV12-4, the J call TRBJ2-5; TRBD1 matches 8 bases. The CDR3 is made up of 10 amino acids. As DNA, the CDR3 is TGTGCCAGCAGTCGGACAGGGATTTCATTC. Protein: CASSRTGISF.

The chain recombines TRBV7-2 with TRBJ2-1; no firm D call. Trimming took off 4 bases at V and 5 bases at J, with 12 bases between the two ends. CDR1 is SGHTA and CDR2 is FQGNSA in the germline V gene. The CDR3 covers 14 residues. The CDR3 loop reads CASSYSIGDNEQFF. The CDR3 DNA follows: TGTGCCAGCAGCTACAGCATTGGGGACAATGAGCAGTTCTTC.

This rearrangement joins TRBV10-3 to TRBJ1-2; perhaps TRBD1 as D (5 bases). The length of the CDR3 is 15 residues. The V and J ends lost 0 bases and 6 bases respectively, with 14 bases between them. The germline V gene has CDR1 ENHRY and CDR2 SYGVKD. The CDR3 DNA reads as TGTGCCATCAGTGAGTCTGGCGGGGACGATCATGGCTACACCTTC. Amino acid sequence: CAISESGGDDHGYTF.

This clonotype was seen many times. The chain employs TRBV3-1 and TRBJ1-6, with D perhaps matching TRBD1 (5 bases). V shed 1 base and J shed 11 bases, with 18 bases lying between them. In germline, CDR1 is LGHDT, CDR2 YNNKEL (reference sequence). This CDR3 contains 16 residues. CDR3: CASSQGVGDLSAPLHF. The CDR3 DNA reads TGTGCCAGCAGCCAAGGTGTAGGGGACTTGTCGGCACCCCTCCACTTT.

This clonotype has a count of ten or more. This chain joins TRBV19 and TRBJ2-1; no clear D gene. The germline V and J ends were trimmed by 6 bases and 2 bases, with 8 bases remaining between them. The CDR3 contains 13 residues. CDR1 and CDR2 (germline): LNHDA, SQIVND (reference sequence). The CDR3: CASRGLAYNEQFF. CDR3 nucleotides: TGTGCCAGTAGAGGTTTGGCCTACAATGAGCAGTTCTTC.

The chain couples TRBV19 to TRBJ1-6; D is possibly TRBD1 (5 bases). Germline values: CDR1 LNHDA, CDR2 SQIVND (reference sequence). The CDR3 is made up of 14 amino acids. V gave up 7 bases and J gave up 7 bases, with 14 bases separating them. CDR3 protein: CASKPGVPNSPLHF. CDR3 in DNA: TGTGCCAGTAAGCCGGGGGTGCCAAATTCACCCCTCCACTTT.

The CDR3 sequence: CASSLGTGGSLNEQFF. CDR3 DNA sequence: TGTGCCAGCAGCTTAGGGACCGGCGGGAGCCTAAATGAGCAGTTCTTC. The chain uses TRBV7-7 and TRBJ2-1; TRBD2 agrees at 7 bases. CDR1 SSHAT and CDR2 FNYEAQ come from the germline V gene (reference sequence). The trim removed 1 base at V and 7 bases at J, leaving 10 bases unmatched. The CDR3 extends over 16 amino acids. Full variable domain (outside the CDR3, taken from reference TRBV7-7 and TRBJ2-1): GAGVSQSPRYKVTKRGQDVTLRCDPISSHATLYWYQQALGQGPEFLTYFNYEAQPDKSGLPSDRFSAERPEGSISTLTIQRTEQRDSAMYRCASSLGTGGSLNEQFFGPGTRLTVL.

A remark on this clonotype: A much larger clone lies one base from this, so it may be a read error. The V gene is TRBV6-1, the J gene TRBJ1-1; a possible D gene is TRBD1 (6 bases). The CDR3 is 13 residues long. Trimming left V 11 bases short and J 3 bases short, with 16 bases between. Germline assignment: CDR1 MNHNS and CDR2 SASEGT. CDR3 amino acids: CAEGGSRDTEAFF. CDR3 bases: TGTGCCGAGGGGGGATCCCGGGACACTGAAGCTTTCTTT.

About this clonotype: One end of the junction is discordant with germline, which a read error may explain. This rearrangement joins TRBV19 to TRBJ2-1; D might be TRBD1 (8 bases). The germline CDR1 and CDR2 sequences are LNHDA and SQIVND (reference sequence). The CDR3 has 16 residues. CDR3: CASSNPETGDYSEQFF. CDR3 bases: TGTGCCAGTAGTAACCCCGAGACAGGGGACTACAGTGAGCAGTTCTTC.

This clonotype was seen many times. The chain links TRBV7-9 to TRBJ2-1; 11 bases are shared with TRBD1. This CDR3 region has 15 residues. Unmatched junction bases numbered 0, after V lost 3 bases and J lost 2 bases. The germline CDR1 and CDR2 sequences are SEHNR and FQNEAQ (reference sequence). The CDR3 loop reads CASSLGQGAYNEQFF. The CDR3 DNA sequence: TGTGCCAGCAGCTTGGGACAGGGGGCCTACAATGAGCAGTTCTTC.

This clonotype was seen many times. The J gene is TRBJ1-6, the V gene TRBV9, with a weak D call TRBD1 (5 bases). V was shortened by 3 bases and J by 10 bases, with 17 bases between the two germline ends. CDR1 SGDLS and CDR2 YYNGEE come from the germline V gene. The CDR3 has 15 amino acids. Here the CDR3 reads CASSGGGVGGSPLHF. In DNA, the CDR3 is TGTGCCAGCAGCGGCGGAGGGGTTGGTGGGTCACCCCTCCACTTT.

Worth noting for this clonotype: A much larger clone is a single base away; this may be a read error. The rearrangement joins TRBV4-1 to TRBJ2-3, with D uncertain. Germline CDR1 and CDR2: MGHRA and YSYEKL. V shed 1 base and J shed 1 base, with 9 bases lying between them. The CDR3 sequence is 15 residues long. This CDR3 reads CASSQVAQGTDTQYF. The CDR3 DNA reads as TGCGCCAGCAGCCAAGTGGCCCAAGGCACAGATACGCAGTATTTT.

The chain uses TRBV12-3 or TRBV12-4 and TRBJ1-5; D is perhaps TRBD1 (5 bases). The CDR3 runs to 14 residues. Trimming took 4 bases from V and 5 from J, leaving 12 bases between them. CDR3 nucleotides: TGTGCCAGCAGTTACCCGGGGGTATATCAGCCCCAGCATTTT. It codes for CASSYPGVYQPQHF.

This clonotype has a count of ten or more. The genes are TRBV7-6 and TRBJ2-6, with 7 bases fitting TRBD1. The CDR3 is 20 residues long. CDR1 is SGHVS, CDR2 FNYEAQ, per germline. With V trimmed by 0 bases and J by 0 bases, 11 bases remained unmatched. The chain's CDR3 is CASSLARAGTEFSGANVLTF. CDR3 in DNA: TGTGCCAGCAGCTTAGCGCGGGCCGGGACAGAGTTCTCTGGGGCCAACGTCCTGACTTTC.

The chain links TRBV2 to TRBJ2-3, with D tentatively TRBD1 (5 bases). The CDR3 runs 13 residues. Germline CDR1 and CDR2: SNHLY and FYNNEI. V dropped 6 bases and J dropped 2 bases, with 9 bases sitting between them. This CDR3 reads CASSQGNTDTQYF. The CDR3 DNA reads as TGTGCCAGCAGCCAGGGAAACACAGATACGCAGTATTTT.

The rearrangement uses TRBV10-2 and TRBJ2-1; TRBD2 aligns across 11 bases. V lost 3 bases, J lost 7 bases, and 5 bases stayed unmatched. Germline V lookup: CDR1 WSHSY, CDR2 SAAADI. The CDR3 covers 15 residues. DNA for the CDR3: TGCGCCAGCAGTGATACTAGCGGGAGAAGGAATGAGCAGTTCTTC. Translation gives CASSDTSGRRNEQFF.